Below are 19 T cell receptor beta chains sequenced from a single sample in a study of blood T cell repertoires in COVID-19. TCRdb's table, derived via immunoSEQ multiplex PCR, lists solely in-frame clones and lacks some. Of 100,000 to 150,000 clones listed, approximately 84% are singletons. Sequences were obtained from peripheral blood. These receptors were taken from a man in his sixties with acute or convalescent COVID-19.

The chain has TRBV5-1 and TRBJ2-3, with D possibly TRBD2 on 5 matching bases. Germline lookup yields CDR1 SGHRS and CDR2 YFSETQ. Trimming took 1 base from V and 0 from J, leaving 12 bases between them. The CDR3 has 16 amino acids. The CDR3 loop reads CASSLSGGVSTDTQYF. CDR3 DNA sequence: TGCGCCAGCAGCTTGAGCGGAGGAGTCAGCACAGATACGCAGTATTTT.

This clone was seen only a few times. The chain joins TRBV5-1 to TRBJ1-2; 8 bases map to TRBD1. CDR1 and CDR2 (germline): SGHRS, YFSETQ. V trimming: 5 bases; J trimming: 6 bases; junction bases outside the gene matches: 18. There are 17 residues in the CDR3. The CDR3 sequence: CASSPGQGGYSLHGYTF. The CDR3, as DNA: TGCGCCAGCAGTCCTGGACAGGGAGGGTATAGTCTGCATGGCTACACCTTC.

The rearrangement uses TRBV24-1 and TRBJ2-7; 8 bases fit TRBD2. The CDR3 has 15 residues. CDR1 and CDR2 from the germline V gene are KGHDR and SFDVKD. J gave up 6 bases and V 5 bases, and 11 bases lay outside the gene matches. The CDR3 is CATSGSSGSFSEQYF. CDR3 DNA: TGTGCCACCAGTGGGTCAAGCGGGAGTTTTTCCGAGCAGTACTTC.

V is TRBV11-1 and J is TRBJ1-1; D unresolved. CDR1 is SGHAT, CDR2 FQDESV, per germline (reference sequence). CDR3 size: 12 residues. Trimming took 1 base from V and 7 from J, leaving 7 bases between them. CDR3 sequence (DNA): TGTGCCAGCAGCTTAGGCGGTTTTGAAGCTTTCTTT. It encodes CASSLGGFEAFF.

The CDR3 bases are TGCGCCAGCCGGACAGGGGTAGCTAATGAAAAACTGTTTTTT. Protein product: CASRTGVANEKLFF. This chain links TRBV5-1 with TRBJ1-4; 9 bases line up with TRBD1. Germline lookup yields CDR1 SGHRS and CDR2 YFSETQ. V lost 7 bases, J lost 3 bases, and 4 bases stayed unmatched. CDR3 length equals 14 residues.

The rearrangement links TRBV11-2 to TRBJ1-2, with D possibly TRBD1 on 5 matching bases. Between the trimmed V and J ends, which lost 6 bases and 14 bases, there was a span of 22 bases. This CDR3 is 13 amino acids long. The germline V gene encodes CDR1 SGHAT and CDR2 FQNNGV. Here the CDR3 DNA reads TGTGCCAGCAGACCTCCAACACGACCTGGGGCGACCTTC. As protein: CASRPPTRPGATF.

The chain couples TRBV29-1 to TRBJ2-7; D is uncertain. The germline V gene encodes CDR1 SQVTM and CDR2 ANQGSEA. This CDR3 comprises 14 residues. V was cut by 6 bases and J by 0 bases, with 15 bases left in between. CDR3 DNA: TGCAGCGTCTTAGTTCCGCTGCCCTCCTACGAGCAGTACTTC. Its translation: CSVLVPLPSYEQYF.

The chain carries TRBV19 and TRBJ2-3; D is ambiguous. The V gene's germline CDR1 is LNHDA and CDR2 SQIVND (reference sequence). There are 15 residues in the CDR3. The ends were cut back, 1 base at V and 1 base at J, with 9 bases in the middle. Written as DNA, the CDR3 is TGTGCCAGTAGTATAGGCGTTTATGGCACAGATACGCAGTATTTT. Its translation: CASSIGVYGTDTQYF.

This sequence joins TRBV27 and TRBJ1-5; D is perhaps TRBD1 (5 bases). Trimming cost V 5 bases and J 7 bases, with 15 bases left between them. From germline, CDR1 is MNHEY and CDR2 SMNVEV (reference sequence). This CDR3 is built from 14 residues. CDR3 in amino acids: CASSANSGFQPQHF. In DNA, the CDR3 is TGTGCCAGCAGTGCCAATTCAGGGTTCCAGCCCCAGCATTTT.

CDR3 sequence reads: CASSSGTSGGRSQYF. The CDR3, as DNA: TGTGCCAGCAGCTCCGGGACTAGCGGGGGGAGATCCCAGTACTTC. The chain couples TRBV13 to TRBJ2-5, with 15 bases lining up with TRBD2. The CDR3 totals 15 residues. Germline lookup yields CDR1 PRHDT and CDR2 FYEKMQ (reference sequence). J gave up 9 bases and V 4 bases, and 6 bases lay outside the gene matches.

In its sample, this clone was seen a few times. The V gene is TRBV18, the J gene TRBJ2-1, with TRBD2 identical over 7 bases. CDR3 length equals 17 residues. Germline trimming cut 1 base from V and 5 bases from J; bases unmatched to any gene: 11. Germline lookup yields CDR1 KGHSH and CDR2 LQKENI. CDR3 sequence: CASSPLPGLGGNNEQFF. CDR3 coding DNA: TGTGCCAGCTCACCACTACCGGGACTCGGGGGGAACAATGAGCAGTTCTTC.

This clone was seen a single time. The chain links TRBV10-3 to TRBJ2-1; 8 bases are shared with TRBD2. With 5 bases clipped from V and 7 bases from J, the junction kept 7 bases outside the gene matches. This CDR3 is 14 amino acids long. Germline assignment: CDR1 ENHRY and CDR2 SYGVKD. The CDR3 loop is CAISSQRESNEQFF. The CDR3 DNA is TGTGCCATCAGTAGCCAGCGGGAGAGTAATGAGCAGTTCTTC.

The chain has TRBV5-1 and TRBJ2-7; 12 bases match TRBD2. In germline, CDR1 is SGHRS, CDR2 YFSETQ. V shed 4 bases and J 6 bases; nucleotides not matched to a gene: 5. The CDR3 is 14 residues long. CDR3 DNA: TGCGCCAGCAGCGCTAGCGGGAGGGCCGGCGAGCAGTACTTC. Amino acid sequence: CASSASGRAGEQYF.

The V call is TRBV18, the J call TRBJ2-5, with 9 bases identical to TRBD1. V shed 4 bases, J shed 1 base, and the junction held 1 base outside the gene matches. The CDR3 consists of 14 residues. Germline lookup yields CDR1 KGHSH and CDR2 LQKENI. The CDR3 loop is CASSLQGAQETQYF. CDR3 coding DNA: TGTGCCAGCTCACTACAGGGGGCCCAAGAGACCCAGTACTTC. The complete variable domain, with remaining parts taken from reference TRBV18 and TRBJ2-5, reads NAGVMQNPRHLVRRRGQEARLRCSPMKGHSHVYWYRQLPEEGLKFMVYLQKENIIDESGMPKERFSAEFPKEGPSILRIQQVVRGDSAAYFCASSLQGAQETQYFGPGTRLLVL.

This chain links TRBV4-2 with TRBJ2-7, with D maybe TRBD2 (6 bases). This CDR3 comprises 15 residues. V dropped 2 bases and J dropped 0 bases, with 11 bases sitting between them. Germline CDR1 reads LGHNA; CDR2 reads YNFKEQ. DNA of the CDR3: TGTGCCAGCAGCCAACCCTGGCGGGACTCCTACGAGCAGTACTTC. Encoded protein: CASSQPWRDSYEQYF.

The chain joins TRBV2 to TRBJ1-2; 8 bases match TRBD1. This CDR3 has 14 residues. V trimming: 4 bases; J trimming: 6 bases; junction bases outside the gene matches: 7. From germline, CDR1 is SNHLY and CDR2 FYNNEI. Here the CDR3 DNA reads TGTGCCAGCAGTGTCCGGACAGGGACGGATGGCTACACCTTC. Translation: CASSVRTGTDGYTF.

DNA for the CDR3: TGTGCCAGCAGTGAGGGGACAGGGGTGAATGAGCAGTTCTTC. This sequence encodes CASSEGTGVNEQFF. The V and J genes are TRBV2 and TRBJ2-1, with 10 nucleotides matching TRBD1. The CDR3 contains 14 residues. Germline CDR1 and CDR2: SNHLY and FYNNEI. J lost 7 bases, V lost 3 bases, and 3 bases had no gene match.

This clone was detected once. This chain uses TRBV7-2 with TRBJ2-1; 7 positions agree with TRBD2. The CDR3 spans 15 residues. V was clipped by 1 base and J by 5 bases; unmatched bases: 5. The V gene's germline CDR1 is SGHTA and CDR2 FQGNSA. The CDR3 spells CASSLVAGANNEQFF. The CDR3 region has the DNA TGTGCCAGCAGCTTAGTGGCGGGAGCCAACAATGAGCAGTTCTTC.

V is TRBV30 and J is TRBJ2-5; 8 nucleotides line up with TRBD1. The CDR3 runs 16 residues. V lost 1 base to trimming and J lost 5 bases; unmatched junction nucleotides: 12. Germline V lookup: CDR1 GTSNPN, CDR2 SVGIG (reference sequence). CDR3 amino acids: CAWSARRRTGFETQYF. CDR3 sequence (DNA): TGTGCCTGGAGTGCCCGCCGGAGGACAGGGTTCGAGACCCAGTACTTC. The full variable domain, its missing parts supplied by reference TRBV30 and TRBJ2-5, is SQTIHQWPATLVQPVGSPLSLECTVEGTSNPNLYWYRQAAGRGLQLLFYSVGIGQISSEVPQNLSASRPQDRQFILSSKKLLLSDSGFYLCAWSARRRTGFETQYFGPGTRLLVL.